These 27 T cell receptor beta chains were sequenced from one sample in a study of naive and memory T cell subsets. The beta constant-region primer was an equimolar mix of two oligonucleotides covering TRBC1 and TRBC2. TCRdb re-analysed the UMI-ligation and nested PCR reads in MiXCR, keeping a single row per CDR3 protein. The profile shows about 85,000 distinct CDR3 sequences, under 15% of them singletons. The specimen sequenced was central memory CD4+ T cells from blood. All receptors come from a human donor in good health.

V usage is TRBV7-2 and J usage is TRBJ2-6, with unresolved D. Germline CDR1 reads SGHTA; CDR2 reads FQGNSA. The CDR3 contains 16 residues. Trimming took off 3 bases at V and 4 bases at J, with 13 bases between the two ends. This CDR3 is CASSFLTYAGANVLTF. The CDR3 bases are TGTGCCAGCAGCTTTCTGACGTATGCGGGGGCCAACGTCCTGACTTTC. Full variable domain (missing parts from reference TRBV7-2 and TRBJ2-6): GAGVSQSPSNKVTEKGKDVELRCDPISGHTALYWYRQSLGQGLEFLIYFQGNSAPDKSGLPSDRFSAERTGGSVSTLTIQRTQQEDSAVYLCASSFLTYAGANVLTFGAGSRLTVL.

This clonotype has a count of ten or more. The V gene is TRBV10-3, the J gene TRBJ2-5, with D unresolved. The germline CDR1 and CDR2 sequences are ENHRY and SYGVKD. Trimming stripped 1 base from V and 3 bases from J, with 6 bases between. The CDR3 runs 13 residues. The CDR3 loop reads CAISEYREETQYF. Written as DNA, the CDR3 is TGTGCCATCAGTGAGTACAGAGAAGAGACCCAGTACTTC.

This clonotype has just a few counts. CDR3 coding DNA: TGTGCCATCAGTTGGGGAATGAACACTGAAGCTTTCTTT. Translated: CAISWGMNTEAFF. The chain is built from TRBV10-3 and TRBJ1-1; D unresolved. V was clipped by 5 bases and J by 0 bases, with 7 bases between them. The CDR3 runs to 13 residues. The V gene's germline CDR1 is ENHRY and CDR2 SYGVKD.

The rearrangement joins TRBV10-3 to TRBJ2-3; 11 positions agree with TRBD2. The CDR3 runs to 15 residues. V lost 8 bases and J lost 2; bases outside the gene matches: 6. CDR1 is ENHRY, CDR2 SYGVKD, per germline. CDR3 in amino acids: CAIRRLAGPTDTQYF. DNA for the CDR3: TGTGCCATCCGCAGACTAGCGGGACCCACAGATACGCAGTATTTT.

This clonotype was seen many times. CDR3 loop: CASSPYGGGLYNEQFF. Written as DNA, the CDR3 is TGTGCCAGCTCACCATATGGGGGAGGCCTCTACAATGAGCAGTTCTTC. The rearrangement links TRBV18 to TRBJ2-1; tentative D call: TRBD2 (6 bases). The V gene lost 2 bases and the J gene lost 3 bases, with 14 bases spanning the gap. The CDR3 spans 16 residues. From germline, CDR1 is KGHSH and CDR2 LQKENI.

This chain connects TRBV20-1 to TRBJ1-5; D is perhaps TRBD1 (5 bases). V lost 0 bases and J 2 bases, leaving 8 bases between the germline ends. This CDR3 spans 14 amino acids. Germline CDR1 and CDR2: DFQATT and SNEGSKA (reference sequence). This chain's CDR3 is CSARDGGGNQPQHF. Here the CDR3 DNA reads TGCAGTGCTAGAGATGGGGGGGGCAATCAGCCCCAGCATTTT.

This clonotype occurred many times. CDR3 in amino acids: CASSQMTATNEKLFF. Written as DNA, the CDR3 is TGTGCCAGCAGCCAAATGACGGCAACTAATGAAAAACTGTTTTTT. This chain joins TRBV12-3 or TRBV12-4 and TRBJ1-4; D gene unclear. CDR3 length: 15 amino acids. Between the trimmed V and J ends, which lost 6 bases and 0 bases, there was a span of 11 bases.

V usage is TRBV5-5 and J usage is TRBJ2-1; D unresolved. CDR1 SGHKS and CDR2 YYEKEE come from the germline V gene (reference sequence). V shed 1 base and J shed 3 bases, with 14 bases lying between them. CDR3 length: 16 amino acids. The CDR3 bases are TGTGCCAGCAGCTTGAATGACGCCAGCCTCTACAATGAGCAGTTCTTC. This codes for CASSLNDASLYNEQFF.

This clonotype was detected only a few times. The chain employs TRBV20-1 and TRBJ2-1; D ambiguous. Trimming took 1 base from V and 0 from J, leaving 7 bases between them. Germline V gene lookup returns CDR1 DFQATT and CDR2 SNEGSKA (reference sequence). This CDR3 is 14 amino acids long. DNA for the CDR3: TGCAGTGCTAGAGCGGCTAGCTCCTACAATGAGCAGTTCTTC. As protein: CSARAASSYNEQFF.

The chain uses TRBV4-2 and TRBJ1-5; D is unclear. V lost 0 bases and J lost 3, with 12 bases in between. From germline, CDR1 is LGHNA and CDR2 YNFKEQ. The CDR3 consists of 16 residues. DNA of the CDR3: TGTGCCAGCAGCCAAGAGGCAGACACCTTCAATCAGCCCCAGCATTTT. Its protein product is CASSQEADTFNQPQHF.

This clonotype occurred a few times. The chain uses TRBV2 and TRBJ1-4, with 9 positions matching TRBD1. CDR3 length: 15 amino acids. Germline V gene sequence: CDR1 SNHLY, CDR2 FYNNEI. V was clipped by 8 bases and J by 7 bases; unmatched bases: 11. The CDR3 is CASDLQGAIVEKLFF. The CDR3 nucleotides are TGTGCCAGCGACTTACAGGGGGCCATAGTTGAAAAACTGTTTTTT. Using reference TRBV2 and TRBJ1-4 for the parts outside the CDR3, the full variable domain is EPEVTQTPSHQVTQMGQEVILRCVPISNHLYFYWYRQILGQKVEFLVSFYNNEISEKSEIFDDQFSVERPDGSNFTLKIRSTKLEDSAMYFCASDLQGAIVEKLFFGSGTQLSVL.

The V and J genes are TRBV3-1 and TRBJ2-7; D unresolved. The germline V gene has CDR1 LGHDT and CDR2 YNNKEL (reference sequence). This CDR3 has 13 amino acids. The V gene lost 3 bases and the J gene lost 0 bases, with 6 bases spanning the gap. The CDR3 sequence: CASSHDGSYEQYF. Written as DNA, the CDR3 is TGTGCCAGCAGCCATGACGGCTCCTACGAGCAGTACTTC.

The rearrangement links TRBV6-1 to TRBJ2-4; 9 bases line up with TRBD1. Germline assignment: CDR1 MNHNS and CDR2 SASEGT. Trimming removed 4 bases from V and 1 base from J; junction bases left unmatched: 14. This CDR3 has 19 amino acids. The CDR3 coding sequence is TGTGCCAGCAGTGGAACCGGACAGGGGACTGATCCCGCCAAAAACATTCAGTACTTC. Translated, it gives CASSGTGQGTDPAKNIQYF.

The gene calls are TRBV20-1 and TRBJ2-5, with TRBD2 as a possible D gene (5 bases). V lost 3 bases, J lost 2 bases, and 13 bases lay in between. This CDR3 spans 14 amino acids. The germline V gene has CDR1 DFQATT and CDR2 SNEGSKA (reference sequence). The CDR3 DNA follows: TGCAGTGCTAGGACTCGGGGTGGGCAAGAGACCCAGTACTTC. It is translated as CSARTRGGQETQYF.

This chain connects TRBV2 to TRBJ1-5; D uncertain. CDR1 is SNHLY and CDR2 is FYNNEI in the germline V gene. This CDR3 has 15 amino acids. Trimming removed 0 bases at V and 5 bases at J, with 11 bases between. CDR3 sequence: CASSEAGLGYQPQHF. The CDR3 nucleotides read TGTGCCAGCAGTGAAGCAGGATTAGGGTATCAGCCCCAGCATTTT.

The V gene is TRBV27, the J gene TRBJ1-6; 7 positions match TRBD1. The CDR3 extends over 17 amino acids. CDR1 is MNHEY, CDR2 SMNVEV, per germline (reference sequence). Trimming took 1 base from V and 10 from J; bases not matched to a gene: 13. The CDR3 region is CASSLFGRGVSGSPLHF. CDR3 nucleotides: TGTGCCAGCAGTTTATTCGGCAGGGGGGTATCGGGGTCACCCCTCCACTTT.

V and J are TRBV18 and TRBJ2-7; unclear D gene. This CDR3 is 12 amino acids long. V lost 5 bases and J lost 5, with 10 bases in between. Germline CDR1 KGHSH, CDR2 LQKENI. Here the CDR3 reads CASSTGVHEQYF. In nucleotides, the CDR3 is TGTGCCAGCTCAACTGGTGTACACGAGCAGTACTTC.

This clonotype was found a few times. J is TRBJ2-5 and V is TRBV30; tentative D call: TRBD2 (5 bases). The CDR3 contains 14 residues. V was shortened by 3 bases and J by 1 base, with 12 bases between the two germline ends. Germline values: CDR1 GTSNPN, CDR2 SVGIG (reference sequence). As DNA, the CDR3 is TGTGCCTGGAGGAGGGCGAGGGTCCAAGAGACCCAGTACTTC. The encoded protein is CAWRRARVQETQYF.

This clonotype is a singleton in its sample. The chain is built from TRBV9 and TRBJ1-3; D is unresolved. Germline V CDR1 and CDR2: SGDLS, YYNGEE. V lost 4 bases, J lost 0 bases, and 14 bases lay in between. The CDR3 is made up of 16 amino acids. CDR3: CASSPDQAHSGNTIYF. The DNA of the CDR3 is TGTGCCAGCAGCCCGGACCAGGCCCACTCTGGAAACACCATATATTTT. The whole variable domain, filled in from reference TRBV9 and TRBJ1-3, reads DSGVTQTPKHLITATGQRVTLRCSPRSGDLSVYWYQQSLDQGLQFLIQYYNGEERAKGNILERFSAQQFPDLHSELNLSSLELGDSALYFCASSPDQAHSGNTIYFGEGSWLTVV.

In its sample, this clonotype was seen a few times. The chain links TRBV7-2 to TRBJ2-1, with 13 bases aligning to TRBD2. Germline V lookup: CDR1 SGHTA, CDR2 FQGNSA. V shed 0 bases, J shed 6 bases, and the junction held 2 bases outside the gene matches. The CDR3 is made up of 16 amino acids. CDR3 sequence (DNA): TGTGCCAGCAGCTTAGCCGGGACTAGCGGGGTCAATGAGCAGTTCTTC. This codes for CASSLAGTSGVNEQFF.

This clonotype has more than one count but fewer than ten. The chain couples TRBV7-2 to TRBJ2-1; 7 nucleotides agree with TRBD2. V lost 5 bases to trimming and J lost 1 base; unmatched junction nucleotides: 5. The CDR3 extends over 15 amino acids. Germline V gene sequence: CDR1 SGHTA, CDR2 FQGNSA. CDR3 sequence reads: CASSPTSASYNEQFF. CDR3 DNA sequence: TGTGCCAGCAGCCCCACTAGCGCGTCCTACAATGAGCAGTTCTTC.

CDR3 nucleotide sequence: TGTGCCAGCAGCTCCCGCAGGATGTACGAGCAGTACTTC. Translating gives CASSSRRMYEQYF. The chain recombines TRBV11-2 with TRBJ2-7; D is unresolved. This CDR3 comprises 13 residues. The germline CDR1 and CDR2 sequences are SGHAT and FQNNGV. The V and J ends lost 4 bases and 4 bases respectively, with 11 bases between them.

This clonotype was counted between two and nine times. The V call is TRBV11-2, the J call TRBJ2-1; D perhaps matches TRBD2 (6 bases). The germline gives CDR1 SGHAT, CDR2 FQNNGV. This CDR3 has 15 residues. V was cut by 0 bases and J by 6 bases, with 12 bases left in between. CDR3 nucleotides: TGTGCCAGCAGCTTAGAACTAGCCGCCGCCAATGAGCAGTTCTTC. Translation gives CASSLELAAANEQFF.

The rearrangement uses TRBV28 and TRBJ2-2, with D hard to call. This CDR3 has 13 amino acids. CDR1 and CDR2 (germline): MDHEN, SYDVKM. V lost 1 base, J lost 4 bases, and 4 bases lay in between. As DNA, the CDR3 is TGTGCCAGCAGTTTATTGAGCACCGGGGAGCTGTTTTTT. It yields the protein CASSLLSTGELFF. Full variable domain (remainder filled in from reference TRBV28 and TRBJ2-2): DVKVTQSSRYLVKRTGEKVFLECVQDMDHENMFWYRQDPGLGLRLIYFSYDVKMKEKGDIPEGYSVSREKKERFSLILESASTNQTSMYLCASSLLSTGELFFGEGSRLTVL.

This clonotype came up a few times. The chain has TRBV12-3 or TRBV12-4 and TRBJ2-3; possible D gene TRBD1, 6 bases. V shed 4 bases and J shed 0 bases, with 11 bases lying between them. The CDR3 extends over 15 amino acids. Here the CDR3 reads CASSSDRSSTDTQYF. The CDR3, as DNA: TGTGCCAGCAGTTCGGACAGATCTAGCACAGATACGCAGTATTTT.

This clonotype has only a few counts. The chain has TRBV7-9 and TRBJ1-1; 8 nucleotides match TRBD1. The CDR3 runs 16 residues. Trimming took 5 bases from V and 0 from J; bases not matched to a gene: 8. Germline assignment: CDR1 SEHNR and CDR2 FQNEAQ (reference sequence). CDR3 in amino acids: CASSPGQGRMNTEAFF. The CDR3 DNA sequence: TGTGCCAGCAGCCCCGGACAGGGACGCATGAACACTGAAGCTTTCTTT.

The chain is built from TRBV4-2 and TRBJ1-2; 7 positions match TRBD1. The CDR3 runs 15 residues. V shed 2 bases, J shed 6 bases, and the junction held 9 bases outside the gene matches. CDR1 LGHNA and CDR2 YNFKEQ come from the germline V gene. CDR3 nucleotides: TGTGCCAGCAGCCAACCAGACAGGGTTATACATGGCTACACCTTC. Translating it yields CASSQPDRVIHGYTF.